Below, 14 T cell receptor beta chains from the same sample are listed, as sequenced in a study of T cell clonotyping in hematopoietic cell transplantation. Some clones are missing from TCRdb's copy, which holds only in-frame ones; the method was immunoSEQ multiplex PCR. The sample has 15,000 to 20,000 clones, approximately 74% seen once. Sequences were obtained from peripheral blood mononuclear cells. The receptors stem from a woman aged 55-70 years in good health. Some clones in this sample may be carry-over from other donors' samples.

The table lists this clone with a count of one. The chain combines TRBV29-1 with TRBJ2-5; D could derive from TRBD1 or TRBD2 (5 bases each). Germline V gives CDR1 SQVTM, CDR2 ANQGSEA. V lost 3 bases to trimming and J lost 5 bases, with 10 bases between them. This CDR3 has 12 residues. The CDR3 spells CSVDQRGETQYF. DNA for the CDR3: TGCAGCGTTGATCAGAGGGGCGAGACCCAGTACTTC.

The genes are TRBV7-2 and TRBJ1-2; D possibly corresponds to TRBD1 (6 bases). V was trimmed by 5 bases and J by 8 bases, leaving 18 bases between them. This CDR3 is 14 amino acids long. Germline assignment: CDR1 SGHTA and CDR2 FQGNSA. The CDR3 DNA sequence: TGTGCCAGCAGCCCAAGGACAGCGTGGGGCGGCTACACCTTC. It yields the protein CASSPRTAWGGYTF.

The gene calls are TRBV5-1 and TRBJ2-7; 9 bases are shared with TRBD1. Germline lookup yields CDR1 SGHRS and CDR2 YFSETQ. The ends lost 7 bases at V and 6 bases at J; junction bases unmatched: 11. The CDR3 has 14 amino acids. The CDR3: CASGEDRGGSEQYF. The CDR3 DNA reads as TGCGCCAGCGGGGAGGACAGGGGTGGGTCCGAGCAGTACTTC.

The chain has TRBV6-4 and TRBJ1-2; D gene ambiguous. The V and J ends lost 2 bases and 6 bases respectively, with 7 bases between them. The germline V gene encodes CDR1 MRHNA and CDR2 SNTAGT. The CDR3 runs 12 residues. The CDR3 nucleotides are TGTGCCAGCAGTGACCCCCCAAATGGCTACACCTTC. Translated: CASSDPPNGYTF.

The chain recombines TRBV5-6 with TRBJ2-3; D is unclear. V lost 4 bases and J lost 2, with 2 bases in between. Germline assignment: CDR1 SGHDT and CDR2 YYEEEE. The CDR3 has 11 amino acids. The CDR3 nucleotides read TGTGCCAGCAGCGTCACAGATACGCAGTATTTT. This translates into CASSVTDTQYF.

This clone came up a few times. The CDR3 spells CASSYSNRGNTEAFF. The CDR3 DNA reads TGTGCCAGCAGTTACTCGAACAGGGGGAACACTGAAGCTTTCTTT. The chain uses TRBV6-5 and TRBJ1-1, with 7 bases fitting TRBD1. The CDR3 spans 15 residues. V was clipped by 0 bases and J by 1 base; unmatched bases: 2. Germline V gene sequence: CDR1 MNHEY, CDR2 SVGAGI.

The chain combines TRBV7-2 with TRBJ2-2; possibly TRBD1 for D (6 bases). The V end lost 5 bases, the J end lost 13 bases, and 14 bases lay between the germline ends. The CDR3 covers 12 residues. Germline V lookup: CDR1 SGHTA, CDR2 FQGNSA. The CDR3 sequence is CASSQDSLLLFF. In DNA, the CDR3 is TGTGCCAGCAGCCAGGACAGCCTTTTGCTGTTTTTT.

This sequence joins TRBV5-1 and TRBJ2-3; D possibly uses TRBD1 or TRBD2 (5 bases each). Deletions cut 4 bases from V and 6 bases from J, with 12 bases between. There are 13 residues in the CDR3. Germline V gene sequence: CDR1 SGHRS, CDR2 YFSETQ. As DNA, the CDR3 is TGCGCCAGCAGCCCGGGACCTCTCGATACGCAGTATTTT. Protein: CASSPGPLDTQYF.

The rearrangement links TRBV4-2 to TRBJ2-7; D gene unclear. Looked up from germline, CDR1 is LGHNA and CDR2 is YNFKEQ. The CDR3 consists of 15 residues. V dropped 0 bases and J dropped 7 bases, with 16 bases sitting between them. The CDR3 reads CASSQEYRWPEEQYF. Here the CDR3 DNA reads TGTGCCAGCAGCCAAGAGTACCGTTGGCCTGAAGAGCAGTACTTC.

V is TRBV20-1 and J is TRBJ2-5; D gene unclear. Trimming took 8 bases from V and 2 from J, leaving 6 bases between them. This CDR3 has 10 amino acids. Germline loops: CDR1 DFQATT, CDR2 SNEGSKA (reference sequence). The chain's CDR3 is CSRSQETQYF. The CDR3 nucleotides are TGCAGTCGGAGTCAAGAGACCCAGTACTTC.

The table lists this clone with a few counts. V is TRBV7-3 and J is TRBJ2-3, with TRBD1 matching over 7 bases. CDR3 length equals 16 residues. Germline loops: CDR1 SGHTA, CDR2 FQGTGA. Germline trimming cut 5 bases from V and 4 bases from J; bases unmatched to any gene: 12. DNA of the CDR3: TGTGCCAGCAGCACAGATGAGACAGGGTCCCCAGATACGCAGTATTTT. It yields the protein CASSTDETGSPDTQYF.

This clone has more than one count but fewer than ten. The rearrangement uses TRBV4-3 and TRBJ2-5; maybe TRBD2 (5 bases). The CDR3 is 17 amino acids. Germline V gene sequence: CDR1 LGHNA, CDR2 YSLEER. The germline V and J ends were trimmed by 1 base and 5 bases, with 20 bases remaining between them. For the CDR3, the DNA is TGCGCCAGCAGCCAAGCCTACTCGGGGATCGGCGAGGAGACCCAGTACTTC. Translating gives CASSQAYSGIGEETQYF.

The chain combines TRBV6-5 with TRBJ2-3, with D maybe TRBD2 (6 bases). This CDR3 comprises 15 residues. Germline V gene lookup returns CDR1 MNHEY and CDR2 SVGAGI. Trimming left V 0 bases short and J 6 bases short, with 13 bases between. The CDR3, as DNA: TGTGCCAGCAGTTACTCGGGCGGGACGGCGGATACGCAGTATTTT. Its translation is CASSYSGGTADTQYF.

This clone was recorded only once. The V call is TRBV10-3, the J call TRBJ1-5, with no clear D. CDR1 is ENHRY and CDR2 is SYGVKD in the germline V gene. The CDR3 loop spans 13 amino acids. V lost 2 bases, J lost 5 bases, and 7 bases lay in between. This CDR3 is CAISEDGYQPQHF. DNA of the CDR3: TGTGCCATCAGTGAGGACGGATATCAGCCCCAGCATTTT.